Below are 14 T cell receptor beta chains sequenced from a single sample in a study of regulatory T cells in long-lasting Graves disease (dated by TCRdb to the early 2020s). The method was multiplex PCR. The data were produced on an Illumina HiSeq 4000. CDR3 regions were amplified by Arm-PCR with iRepertoire HTBI primers to construct TCR beta libraries. The public reads were reanalyzed by TCRdb: fastp trimming at Q25, MiXCR alignment, in-frame beta chains only. Rows are combined by CDR3 protein, so each entry shows the most common genes and DNA. The sample has some 400,000 distinct CDR3 sequences on record, more than 12% of them singletons. Clones ranked in the top ten supply 15% to 20% of the sample. What the time point label conveys for this sample: newly diagnosed GD, antithyroid drugs for less than 3 months. RNA was extracted from PBMCs in TRIzol for both TCR sequencing and RNA sequencing. The sample was also linked to a second study, of T cells in Graves' hyperthyroidism and ophthalmopathy.

The sample here was peripheral blood mononuclear cells (PBMCs), taken at new diagnosis, from a patient treated with antithyroid drugs. Source of these receptors: a woman in her twenties or thirties with Graves disease. Donor details come from another sample of the same person, matched by shared clones.

This chain joins TRBV7-9 and TRBJ1-1; D perhaps matches TRBD1 (6 bases). Germline V gives CDR1 SEHNR, CDR2 FQNEAQ (reference sequence). V was shortened by 9 bases and J by 9 bases, with 20 bases between the two germline ends. This CDR3 region has 13 residues. CDR3 loop: CASPAPGAPKAFF. The CDR3 DNA follows: TGTGCCAGTCCGGCTCCAGGGGCCCCTAAAGCTTTCTTT.

As for this clonotype: Since a much larger clone is just one base distant, this may be a read error. The chain employs TRBV24-1 and TRBJ2-1; possible D gene TRBD2, 5 bases. CDR3 length: 13 residues. Germline CDR1 KGHDR, CDR2 SFDVKD. Deletions cut 1 base from V and 11 bases from J, with 11 bases between. The CDR3 region is CATSDFAASQQFF. In DNA, the CDR3 is TGTGCCACCAGTGATTTCGCCGCTAGCCAGCAGTTCTTC.

In its sample, this clonotype was seen many times. The chain links TRBV20-1 to TRBJ1-5, with D possibly being TRBD1 (5 bases). Trimming shortened V by 0 bases and J by 0 bases, and 6 bases separated the two germline ends. CDR1 and CDR2 from the germline V gene are DFQATT and SNEGSKA (reference sequence). The CDR3 covers 14 residues. CDR3 DNA: TGCAGTGCTAGAGACCAGGGTAGCAATCAGCCCCAGCATTTT. Amino acid sequence: CSARDQGSNQPQHF.

The chain joins TRBV10-3 to TRBJ2-2; D not resolved. This CDR3 is built from 18 residues. V was clipped by 0 bases and J by 5 bases, with 19 bases between them. Germline V CDR1 and CDR2: ENHRY, SYGVKD. The CDR3 loop is CAISESKADRLDTGELFF. CDR3 DNA: TGTGCCATCAGTGAGTCGAAGGCGGACCGTTTAGATACCGGGGAGCTGTTTTTT.

This clonotype has ten or more counts. V gene TRBV11-2 combines with J gene TRBJ1-5; D gene uncertain. This CDR3 spans 17 amino acids. From germline, CDR1 is SGHAT and CDR2 FQNNGV. The germline V and J ends were trimmed by 2 bases and 9 bases, with 23 bases remaining between them. Written as DNA, the CDR3 is TGTGCCAGCAGCTTAAACCGGGTCGGAGGGCGGTTAGCGCCCCAGCATTTT. Amino acids: CASSLNRVGGRLAPQHF.

This clonotype was recorded many times. This chain uses TRBV5-1 with TRBJ2-5; TRBD2 might be the D (6 bases). V was clipped by 4 bases and J by 1 base, with 14 bases between them. This CDR3 comprises 15 residues. CDR1 and CDR2 from the germline V gene are SGHRS and YFSETQ. This CDR3 is CASSLASTSQETQYF. The CDR3 DNA reads TGCGCCAGCAGCCTCGCCTCGACTAGCCAAGAGACCCAGTACTTC. The full variable domain, with the rest looked up from reference TRBV5-1 and TRBJ2-5, is KAGVTQTPRYLIKTRGQQVTLSCSPISGHRSVSWYQQTPGQGLQFLFEYFSETQRNKGNFPGRFSGRQFSNSRSEMNVSTLELGDSALYLCASSLASTSQETQYFGPGTRLLVL.

This clonotype has more than one count but fewer than ten. The chain carries TRBV20-1 and TRBJ2-7; D perhaps matches TRBD2 (5 bases). The germline V and J ends were trimmed by 6 bases and 2 bases, with 17 bases remaining between them. This CDR3 spans 14 amino acids. Looked up from germline, CDR1 is DFQATT and CDR2 is SNEGSKA (reference sequence). The CDR3 loop is CSAAGPKAPYEQYF. CDR3 coding DNA: TGCAGTGCCGCGGGTCCTAAGGCTCCCTACGAGCAGTACTTC.

This clonotype showed up many times. The chain joins TRBV5-1 to TRBJ2-7, with a possible D match to TRBD2 (7 bases). This CDR3 region has 14 residues. The V end was cut by 6 bases, the J end by 6 bases, with 19 bases between. Germline V gives CDR1 SGHRS, CDR2 YFSETQ. Written as DNA, the CDR3 is TGCGCCAGCAACCCCCTGGGGGCGGGAGCCGAGCAGTACTTC. This gives the protein CASNPLGAGAEQYF.

This clonotype occurred a few times. The chain carries TRBV6-1 and TRBJ2-1, with 16 bases lining up with TRBD2. The V gene end was trimmed by 5 bases and the J gene end by 2 bases; junction bases not matched to a gene: 9. Germline-derived CDR1 and CDR2 are MNHNS and SASEGT. The CDR3 spans 19 residues. The CDR3 nucleotides read TGTGCCAGCAGTACCCAGGATGGGACTAGCGGGAGGGCCTACAATGAGCAGTTCTTC. It yields the protein CASSTQDGTSGRAYNEQFF.

There are many counts of this clonotype. The junction shows a germline mismatch at one end, possibly a read error. V usage is TRBV12-3 or TRBV12-4 and J usage is TRBJ1-3; 9 nucleotides align to TRBD1. The CDR3 contains 16 residues. Here the CDR3 DNA reads TGTGCCAGCAATTTAGGGACAGGGAGTGCTGGAAACACCATATATTTT. Encoded protein: CASNLGTGSAGNTIYF.

This clonotype showed up many times. The CDR3 is CASSSKGDPGAFF. CDR3 nucleotides: TGCGCCAGCAGCTCTAAAGGGGACCCTGGTGCTTTCTTT. This chain joins TRBV5-1 and TRBJ1-1; the D gene is possibly TRBD1 (5 bases). CDR3 length: 13 residues. CDR1 is SGHRS and CDR2 is YFSETQ in the germline V gene. Trimming left V 3 bases short and J 11 bases short, with 17 bases between.

V and J are TRBV5-1 and TRBJ2-6; weak D call: TRBD2 (5 bases). The V end lost 3 bases, the J end lost 2 bases, and 9 bases lay between the germline ends. This CDR3 comprises 15 residues. The germline V gene has CDR1 SGHRS and CDR2 YFSETQ. The CDR3 region is CASSSPRAGANVLTF. The CDR3 DNA follows: TGCGCCAGCAGCTCTCCGAGGGCTGGGGCCAACGTCCTGACTTTC.

The chain employs TRBV20-1 and TRBJ2-1; D gene unclear. Trimming stripped 0 bases from V and 6 bases from J, with 9 bases between. Germline assignment: CDR1 DFQATT and CDR2 SNEGSKA (reference sequence). The length of the CDR3 is 13 residues. The CDR3 region is CSARDRLINEQFF. CDR3 DNA: TGCAGTGCTAGAGATAGGCTGATCAATGAGCAGTTCTTC.

Only a few counts were recorded for this clonotype. The chain has TRBV12-5 and TRBJ1-4; TRBD1 matches at 7 bases. Germline CDR1 is LGHNT and CDR2 is FRNRAP. Trimming took 5 bases from V and 0 from J; bases not matched to a gene: 9. The CDR3 consists of 17 residues. As DNA, the CDR3 is TGTGCTAGTGGTATAAGGACAGGTTCTGCAACTAATGAAAAACTGTTTTTT. Translated: CASGIRTGSATNEKLFF.